The 27 T cell receptor beta chains listed next were all sequenced from one sample in a study of cytomegalovirus exposure and HLA in healthy donors. The PCR employed 60 Vbeta primers together with 13 Jbeta primers. The method was immunoSEQ multiplex PCR; TCRdb's version includes in-frame clones alone and lacks a portion of them. Its table lists 60,000 to 80,000 clones. Sample: PBMCs. Receptors originate from a boy aged 5-17 years in good health and CMV-seronegative.

This chain uses TRBV29-1 with TRBJ2-7; D unresolved. V was shortened by 2 bases and J by 0 bases, with 14 bases between the two germline ends. There are 15 residues in the CDR3. Germline loops: CDR1 SQVTM, CDR2 ANQGSEA. CDR3 nucleotides: TGCAGCGTTGAATTTCTATTCGGAGACTCCTACGAGCAGTACTTC. It translates to CSVEFLFGDSYEQYF.

The chain recombines TRBV5-8 with TRBJ2-5; TRBD2 is a possible D gene (5 bases). Germline CDR1 is SGHTS and CDR2 is YDEGEE. The CDR3 is 14 residues long. Between the trimmed V and J ends, which lost 2 bases and 2 bases, there was a span of 10 bases. The CDR3, as DNA: TGTGCCAGCAGCTTAACGAGGGCACAAGAGACCCAGTACTTC. It translates to CASSLTRAQETQYF.

The gene calls are TRBV4-1 and TRBJ1-6, with 7 bases lining up with TRBD1. Germline CDR1 and CDR2: MGHRA and YSYEKL. The CDR3 consists of 17 residues. V trimming: 1 base; J trimming: 6 bases; junction bases outside the gene matches: 9. The CDR3 nucleotides are TGCGCCAGCAGCCAAGGGGTGGTGCGACAGGGTAATTCACCCCTCCACTTT. Its translation is CASSQGVVRQGNSPLHF.

The chain employs TRBV5-4 and TRBJ2-5; 11 nucleotides line up with TRBD2. The CDR3 is 16 amino acids. Germline lookup yields CDR1 SGHNT and CDR2 YYREEE (reference sequence). V shed 5 bases, J shed 3 bases, and the junction held 9 bases outside the gene matches. This chain's CDR3 is CASSSIAGGEKETQYF. CDR3 DNA sequence: TGTGCCAGCAGTTCTATAGCGGGGGGGGAAAAAGAGACCCAGTACTTC.

Written as DNA, the CDR3 is TGTGCCAGCAGTTACTCGCAAGCGCGGACCTACAATGAGCAGTTCTTC. Translating gives CASSYSQARTYNEQFF. The chain has TRBV6-6 and TRBJ2-1, with D uncertain. The CDR3 is 16 amino acids. Germline assignment: CDR1 MNHNY and CDR2 SVGAGI (reference sequence). The ends were cut back, 0 bases at V and 2 bases at J, with 11 bases in the middle.

Note on this clone: Other DNA variants within this sample encode the same CDR3. The V and J genes are TRBV9 and TRBJ2-3; TRBD1 matches 7 bases. There are 15 residues in the CDR3. From germline, CDR1 is SGDLS and CDR2 YYNGEE. V dropped 3 bases and J dropped 3; count of bases not matched to a gene: 7. The CDR3 nucleotides are TGTGCCAGCAGCGCCGGGACAGATTATACAGATACGCAGTATTTT. Protein sequence: CASSAGTDYTDTQYF.

This chain links TRBV11-2 with TRBJ2-7, with D perhaps TRBD1 (5 bases). The CDR3 extends over 14 amino acids. The germline CDR1 and CDR2 sequences are SGHAT and FQNNGV. Trimming stripped 4 bases from V and 4 bases from J, with 14 bases between. In nucleotides, the CDR3 is TGTGCCAGCAGCTCAATCCGGACACGATACGAGCAGTACTTC. As protein: CASSSIRTRYEQYF.

Comments on this clone: Its ends do not fully match the called genes, so a read error is possible. This chain joins TRBV2 and TRBJ1-2, with D maybe TRBD1 (6 bases). The length of the CDR3 is 10 residues. The germline V gene encodes CDR1 SNHLY and CDR2 FYNNEI. The CDR3 DNA follows: TGTGCCAGCAGCTTTCGGGACACGGGCTTC. This codes for CASSFRDTGF. Full variable domain (remainder filled in from reference TRBV2 and TRBJ1-2): EPEVTQTPSHQVTQMGQEVILRCVPISNHLYFYWYRQILGQKVEFLVSFYNNEISEKSEIFDDQFSVERPDGSNFTLKIRSTKLEDSAMYFCASSFRDTGFGSGTRLTVV.

The rearrangement joins TRBV7-2 to TRBJ1-2; possible D gene TRBD1, 6 bases. Germline lookup yields CDR1 SGHTA and CDR2 FQGNSA. There are 15 residues in the CDR3. V was cut by 5 bases and J by 0 bases, with 13 bases left in between. CDR3 sequence reads: CASSRGGLANYGYTF. The CDR3 coding sequence is TGTGCCAGCAGCCGTGGGGGCCTAGCTAACTATGGCTACACCTTC.

The rearrangement links TRBV4-1 to TRBJ2-4; 8 bases are shared with TRBD1. Germline trimming cut 0 bases from V and 5 bases from J; bases unmatched to any gene: 3. Germline V gene lookup returns CDR1 MGHRA and CDR2 YSYEKL. The CDR3 totals 15 residues. The CDR3 protein is CASSQEDRDENIQYF. The CDR3 nucleotides are TGCGCCAGCAGCCAAGAGGACAGGGACGAAAACATTCAGTACTTC.

The V call is TRBV9, the J call TRBJ2-5, with unresolved D. V was clipped by 4 bases and J by 7 bases, with 20 bases between them. Germline V gives CDR1 SGDLS, CDR2 YYNGEE. CDR3 length equals 15 residues. Here the CDR3 reads CASSRQRGAPGTQYF. The CDR3 DNA reads TGTGCCAGCAGCCGCCAGCGAGGAGCCCCCGGGACCCAGTACTTC.

The chain is built from TRBV25-1 and TRBJ2-7; 11 positions match TRBD1. Near its end, the DNA agrees better with TRBJ2-5, so the J call may be wrong. CDR1 and CDR2 (germline): MGHDK, SYGVNS. The CDR3 spans 16 residues. The CDR3 sequence: CASSDEGQGVVETQYF. DNA of the CDR3: TGTGCCAGCAGTGACGAGGGACAGGGGGTTGTGGAGACCCAGTACTTC.

This rearrangement joins TRBV4-3 to TRBJ2-1; 7 bases map to TRBD2. This CDR3 is 17 amino acids long. Germline V CDR1 and CDR2: LGHNA, YSLEER. The V and J ends lost 0 bases and 0 bases, in that order; junction bases with no gene match: 5. CDR3 in amino acids: CASSQELAASSYNEQFF. In nucleotides, the CDR3 is TGCGCCAGCAGCCAAGAGCTAGCGGCGAGCTCCTACAATGAGCAGTTCTTC.

The chain recombines TRBV7-9 with TRBJ2-7; no reliable D call. This CDR3 has 11 amino acids. The germline V gene encodes CDR1 SEHNR and CDR2 FQNEAQ (reference sequence). Between the trimmed V and J ends, which lost 5 bases and 3 bases, there was a span of 5 bases. This CDR3 is CASSASYEQYF. The CDR3 coding sequence is TGTGCCAGCAGCGCTAGCTACGAGCAGTACTTC. Drawing the rest from reference TRBV7-9 and TRBJ2-7, the complete variable domain is DTGVSQNPRHKITKRGQNVTFRCDPISEHNRLYWYRQTLGQGPEFLTYFQNEAQLEKSRLLSDRFSAERPKGSFSTLEIQRTEQGDSAMYLCASSASYEQYFGPGTRLTVT.

The chain employs TRBV29-1 and TRBJ2-7, with a tentative D call TRBD2 (6 bases). This CDR3 comprises 12 residues. V was shortened by 7 bases and J by 1 base, with 11 bases between the two germline ends. Germline V gene sequence: CDR1 SQVTM, CDR2 ANQGSEA. The CDR3: CSARERSYEQYF. Written as DNA, the CDR3 is TGCAGCGCTCGGGAGAGATCCTACGAGCAGTACTTC.

The chain couples TRBV13 to TRBJ1-1; D unresolved. The CDR3 loop spans 15 amino acids. CDR1 is PRHDT and CDR2 is FYEKMQ in the germline V gene (reference sequence). The V end lost 0 bases, the J end lost 1 base, and 9 bases lay between the germline ends. Here the CDR3 reads CASSLGAARNTEAFF. In nucleotides, the CDR3 is TGTGCCAGCAGCTTAGGGGCCGCACGGAACACTGAAGCTTTCTTT.

This chain connects TRBV6-1 to TRBJ1-2; 7 nucleotides line up with TRBD1. The length of the CDR3 is 14 residues. V trimming: 4 bases; J trimming: 4 bases; junction bases outside the gene matches: 6. Germline V CDR1 and CDR2: MNHNS, SASEGT. CDR3 nucleotides: TGTGCCAGCAGTGTCTCCGACAGGGCCTATGGCTACACCTTC. Translating it yields CASSVSDRAYGYTF.

The chain recombines TRBV4-1 with TRBJ1-5; possibly TRBD1 for D (5 bases). The CDR3 is 18 amino acids. V dropped 1 base and J dropped 6 bases, with 22 bases sitting between them. CDR1 is MGHRA and CDR2 is YSYEKL in the germline V gene. CDR3 protein: CASSQGSSLGGFFQPQHF. CDR3 nucleotide sequence: TGCGCCAGCAGCCAAGGCTCAAGTTTGGGGGGTTTCTTTCAGCCCCAGCATTTT.

The rearrangement links TRBV11-2 to TRBJ2-7, with 9 bases aligning to TRBD1. V was clipped by 5 bases and J by 3 bases; unmatched bases: 5. The CDR3 totals 14 residues. Germline V gene lookup returns CDR1 SGHAT and CDR2 FQNNGV. The CDR3 region has the DNA TGTGCCAGCAGCCCGGGACAGGGCCGCTACGAGCAGTACTTC. Protein sequence: CASSPGQGRYEQYF.

The chain carries TRBV9 and TRBJ2-5; 12 positions agree with TRBD2. V was clipped by 0 bases and J by 1 base; unmatched bases: 1. This CDR3 has 16 residues. CDR1 SGDLS and CDR2 YYNGEE come from the germline V gene. CDR3 sequence reads: CASSVGLAGVQETQYF. CDR3 sequence (DNA): TGTGCCAGCAGCGTAGGACTAGCGGGAGTCCAAGAGACCCAGTACTTC.

The chain combines TRBV18 with TRBJ2-7; tentative D call: TRBD1 (6 bases). The CDR3 has 14 amino acids. Trimming cost V 3 bases and J 3 bases, with 12 bases left between them. Per the germline V gene, CDR1 is KGHSH and CDR2 is LQKENI. CDR3 sequence reads: CASSPGAGFYEQYF. The CDR3 DNA is TGTGCCAGCTCACCGGGGGCAGGATTCTACGAGCAGTACTTC.

The chain carries TRBV30 and TRBJ2-7, with 8 bases lining up with TRBD2. CDR1 and CDR2 (germline): GTSNPN, SVGIG (reference sequence). There are 13 residues in the CDR3. Trimming cost V 7 bases and J 0 bases; bases outside gene matches: 5. This CDR3 reads CAFSGKSSYEQYF. CDR3 nucleotide sequence: TGTGCCTTTAGCGGGAAGAGCTCCTACGAGCAGTACTTC. Based on the CDR3 plus reference TRBV30 and TRBJ2-7, the full variable domain is SQTIHQWPATLVQPVGSPLSLECTVEGTSNPNLYWYRQAAGRGLQLLFYSVGIGQISSEVPQNLSASRPQDRQFILSSKKLLLSDSGFYLCAFSGKSSYEQYFGPGTRLTVT.

The rearrangement uses TRBV6-1 and TRBJ1-6; D is unclear. The CDR3 contains 13 residues. V dropped 6 bases and J dropped 7 bases, with 10 bases sitting between them. Germline V lookup: CDR1 MNHNS, CDR2 SASEGT. The CDR3 spells CASRHSTNSPLHF. Written as DNA, the CDR3 is TGTGCCAGCAGGCATAGTACCAATTCACCCCTCCACTTT.

The V call is TRBV7-8, the J call TRBJ1-1, with D possibly being TRBD1 (5 bases). Looked up from germline, CDR1 is SGHVS and CDR2 is FQNEAQ. This CDR3 is 14 amino acids long. V lost 5 bases and J lost 7, with 17 bases in between. The CDR3 loop is CASSLGGVPVEAFF. The CDR3 coding sequence is TGTGCCAGCAGCCTCGGAGGGGTACCAGTTGAAGCTTTCTTT. The full variable domain, its missing parts supplied by reference TRBV7-8 and TRBJ1-1, is GAGVSQSPRYKVAKRGQDVALRCDPISGHVSLFWYQQALGQGPEFLTYFQNEAQLDKSGLPSDRFFAERPEGSVSTLKIQRTQQEDSAVYLCASSLGGVPVEAFFGQGTRLTVV.

The chain links TRBV6-4 to TRBJ2-1; D might be TRBD1 (5 bases). Germline V gives CDR1 MRHNA, CDR2 SNTAGT. Trimming left V 6 bases short and J 4 bases short, with 16 bases between. The CDR3 covers 15 residues. CDR3 residues: CASRRTSDSYNEQFF. The CDR3 region has the DNA TGTGCCAGCAGAAGGACATCAGACAGTTACAATGAGCAGTTCTTC.

V usage is TRBV9 and J usage is TRBJ2-1, with unresolved D. This CDR3 contains 15 residues. Germline lookup yields CDR1 SGDLS and CDR2 YYNGEE. The germline V and J ends were trimmed by 0 bases and 5 bases, with 12 bases remaining between them. The CDR3 reads CASSVVAEPDNEQFF. The CDR3 region has the DNA TGTGCCAGCAGCGTAGTGGCGGAACCGGACAATGAGCAGTTCTTC.

The V gene is TRBV19, the J gene TRBJ1-2; D remains unclear. The CDR3 contains 16 residues. V dropped 5 bases and J dropped 3 bases, with 19 bases sitting between them. CDR1 is LNHDA, CDR2 SQIVND, per germline (reference sequence). The CDR3 here is CASSPDPSASDYGYTF. For the CDR3, the DNA is TGTGCCAGTAGTCCCGACCCTAGTGCGTCCGACTATGGCTACACCTTC.